The 11 T cell receptor beta chains listed next were all sequenced from one sample in a study of regulatory T cells in long-lasting Graves disease. Documented time point: persistent/refractory GD, antithyroid drugs over 5 years with positive TRAb. There was RNA extracted from PBMCs, and the TCR library was made from it. Library construction for TCR beta used iRepertoire HTBI primers and Arm-PCR of CDR3 regions. MiXCR was run by TCRdb on the multiplex PCR reads, yielding one entry per CDR3 protein. Of some 440,000 distinct CDR3 sequences listed, roughly 20% were seen once; the top ten hold over 7.5%. Sequences were derived from peripheral blood mononuclear cells (PBMCs), sampled when the disease was refractory, from a patient treated with antithyroid drugs. The receptor source for this set is a female donor with Graves disease.

The rearrangement uses TRBV30 and TRBJ1-6, with 8 bases fitting TRBD1. The CDR3 is 13 residues long. CDR1 is GTSNPN and CDR2 is SVGIG in the germline V gene (reference sequence). Germline trimming cut 6 bases from V and 9 bases from J; bases unmatched to any gene: 7. As DNA, the CDR3 is TGTGCCTGCCGACAGGGGAGTGGTTCACCCCTCCACTTT. Its translation is CACRQGSGSPLHF.

In this sample, this clonotype turned up a few times. This chain uses TRBV30 with TRBJ1-2; D unresolved. Germline V lookup: CDR1 GTSNPN, CDR2 SVGIG (reference sequence). Trimming took 0 bases from V and 1 from J, leaving 6 bases between them. This CDR3 comprises 13 residues. The CDR3 region has the DNA TGTGCCTGGAGTGTACCCGATAACTATGGCTACACCTTC. Translation gives CAWSVPDNYGYTF.

A few counts support this clonotype. The chain links TRBV28 to TRBJ2-7; TRBD1 matches at 8 bases. Germline assignment: CDR1 MDHEN and CDR2 SYDVKM. This CDR3 is built from 14 residues. With V trimmed by 3 bases and J by 3 bases, 4 bases remained unmatched. The CDR3 spells CASSLTGADYEQYF. CDR3 in DNA: TGTGCCAGCAGTTTGACAGGGGCCGACTACGAGCAGTACTTC.

Many counts were recorded for this clonotype. The chain carries TRBV13 and TRBJ2-7; D unresolved. Trimming stripped 0 bases from V and 0 bases from J, with 9 bases between. There are 15 residues in the CDR3. Germline-derived CDR1 and CDR2 are PRHDT and FYEKMQ (reference sequence). The CDR3 DNA follows: TGTGCCAGCAGCTTAGGGCGGATGAGCTCCTACGAGCAGTACTTC. Encoded protein: CASSLGRMSSYEQYF. Variable domain in full (rest from reference TRBV13 and TRBJ2-7): AAGVIQSPRHLIKEKRETATLKCYPIPRHDTVYWYQQGPGQDPQFLISFYEKMQSDKGSIPDRFSAQQFSDYHSELNMSSLELGDSALYFCASSLGRMSSYEQYFGPGTRLTVT.

This clonotype was recorded a few times. The CDR3 here is CASSYQQQGSYEQYF. The CDR3 DNA follows: TGTGCCAGCAGCTACCAACAACAGGGCTCCTACGAGCAGTACTTC. This rearrangement joins TRBV4-2 to TRBJ2-7; D is possibly TRBD1 (6 bases). Germline-derived CDR1 and CDR2 are LGHNA and YNFKEQ. The V end lost 5 bases, the J end lost 0 bases, and 14 bases lay between the germline ends. The CDR3 contains 15 residues.

This chain uses TRBV6-5 with TRBJ2-1; 8 bases line up with TRBD2. CDR1 is MNHEY, CDR2 SVGAGI, per germline. The CDR3 contains 16 residues. With V trimmed by 2 bases and J by 1 base, 4 bases remained unmatched. CDR3 sequence: CASSYLAGLSYNEQFF. The CDR3 DNA sequence: TGTGCCAGCAGTTACCTAGCGGGCCTTTCCTACAATGAGCAGTTCTTC.

Regarding this clonotype: This may arise from a read error, as a much more abundant clone is one base away. The V gene is TRBV29-1, the J gene TRBJ1-2; D is unresolved. Germline values: CDR1 SQVTM, CDR2 ANQGSEA. The CDR3 sequence is 12 residues long. DNA for the CDR3: TGCAACGTTGGTTTCTCAGGCTATGGCTACACCTTC. As protein: CNVGFSGYGYTF.

Of note for this clonotype: At one end the junction does not follow the germline gene, possibly because of a read error. The chain combines TRBV10-3 with TRBJ2-7; tentative D call: TRBD1 (6 bases). The germline V gene encodes CDR1 ENHRY and CDR2 SYGVKD. The CDR3 has 14 amino acids. In DNA form, the CDR3 reads TGTGTCATCAGTTTCCGGGACATCGACTACGAGCAGTACTTC. Protein sequence: CVISFRDIDYEQYF.

There are many counts of this clonotype. The rearrangement links TRBV28 to TRBJ2-7; 9 bases align to TRBD1. This CDR3 has 15 amino acids. V shed 3 bases, J shed 5 bases, and the junction held 8 bases outside the gene matches. Germline V gene data show CDR1 as MDHEN and CDR2 as SYDVKM. Written as DNA, the CDR3 is TGTGCCAGCAGTTTTATAGGGACAGGGTTGAACGAGCAGTACTTC. Protein: CASSFIGTGLNEQYF.

This clonotype was recorded at least ten times. This chain links TRBV6-2 or TRBV6-3 with TRBJ2-7; 12 nucleotides match TRBD2. Per the germline V gene, CDR1 is MNHEY and CDR2 is SVGEGT. The CDR3 is made up of 16 amino acids. Trimming removed 2 bases from V and 4 bases from J; junction bases left unmatched: 6. CDR3 in DNA: TGTGCCAGCAGTTACGTGACTAGCGGGAGAGCTTACGAGCAGTACTTC. Translated, it gives CASSYVTSGRAYEQYF.

This clonotype has ten or more counts. The chain's CDR3 is CASSLGGPNTEAFF. The DNA for the CDR3 is TGTGCCAGCAGTTTAGGGGGCCCGAACACTGAAGCTTTCTTT. The chain recombines TRBV12-3 or TRBV12-4 with TRBJ1-1, with D maybe TRBD1 (5 bases). Trimming took 1 base from V and 1 from J, leaving 7 bases between them. CDR3 length: 14 residues.